Presented here are 4 T cell receptor beta chains from one specimen sequenced in a study of blood T cell repertoires in COVID-19. Sequencing used immunoSEQ multiplex PCR; TCRdb keeps in-frame clones, though not all of them. The sample records more than 250,000 clones, approximately 85% being singletons. Input material: peripheral blood. These receptors all stem from a man aged 45 to 65 with active or convalescent COVID-19.

The genes are TRBV6-2 or TRBV6-3 and TRBJ2-4, with 7 positions matching TRBD2. This CDR3 is built from 12 residues. Trimming removed 4 bases from V and 9 bases from J; junction bases left unmatched: 3. Germline CDR1 and CDR2: MNHEY and SVGEGT. CDR3 loop: CASSLPGGIQYF. The DNA of the CDR3 is TGTGCCAGCAGTTTGCCGGGGGGCATTCAGTACTTC.

This rearrangement joins TRBV5-1 to TRBJ2-3, with 7 bases aligning to TRBD2. The CDR3 consists of 14 residues. The ends lost 5 bases at V and 1 base at J; junction bases unmatched: 4. Germline CDR1 SGHRS, CDR2 YFSETQ. CDR3 nucleotides: TGCGCCAGCAGACCTACTAGCGGCACAGATACGCAGTATTTT. Translation gives CASRPTSGTDTQYF. Full variable domain (missing parts from reference TRBV5-1 and TRBJ2-3): KAGVTQTPRYLIKTRGQQVTLSCSPISGHRSVSWYQQTPGQGLQFLFEYFSETQRNKGNFPGRFSGRQFSNSRSEMNVSTLELGDSALYLCASRPTSGTDTQYFGPGTRLTVL.

V is TRBV9 and J is TRBJ1-3, with a tentative D call TRBD1 (5 bases). V dropped 1 base and J dropped 3 bases, with 8 bases sitting between them. The CDR3 covers 14 residues. CDR1 and CDR2 from the germline V gene are SGDLS and YYNGEE. The CDR3 bases are TGTGCCAGCAGCGTATCGGGGGGTGGAAACACCATATATTTT. Its protein product is CASSVSGGGNTIYF. The variable domain in full, completed from reference TRBV9 and TRBJ1-3, reads DSGVTQTPKHLITATGQRVTLRCSPRSGDLSVYWYQQSLDQGLQFLIQYYNGEERAKGNILERFSAQQFPDLHSELNLSSLELGDSALYFCASSVSGGGNTIYFGEGSWLTVV.

Points on this clone: Other DNA sequences in this sample translate to the same CDR3. This sequence joins TRBV18 and TRBJ1-5; TRBD1 is a possible D gene (6 bases). Deletions cut 6 bases from V and 1 base from J, with 10 bases between. CDR3 length equals 14 residues. From germline, CDR1 is KGHSH and CDR2 LQKENI. CDR3 protein: CASSPQGSNQPQHF. The CDR3 nucleotides are TGTGCCAGCTCCCCCCAGGGGAGCAATCAGCCCCAGCATTTT. The whole variable domain, filled in from reference TRBV18 and TRBJ1-5, reads NAGVMQNPRHLVRRRGQEARLRCSPMKGHSHVYWYRQLPEEGLKFMVYLQKENIIDESGMPKERFSAEFPKEGPSILRIQQVVRGDSAAYFCASSPQGSNQPQHFGDGTRLSIL.